These 11 T cell receptor beta chains originate from one sample sequenced in a study of shared clonotypes between healthy human individuals. Data came from immunoSEQ multiplex PCR; TCRdb stores just in-frame clones and leaves some out. This sample has approximately 940,000 clones, with approximately 80% found just once. Sequenced material: memory CD4+ T cells sorted from blood. Noted subset: CD45RA-negative fraction. Every receptor here comes from a young man in good health.

The J gene is TRBJ1-3, the V gene TRBV5-1; D perhaps matches TRBD1 (5 bases). Trimming pared 4 bases from V and 4 bases from J, leaving 21 bases between. The CDR3 is made up of 17 amino acids. Germline assignment: CDR1 SGHRS and CDR2 YFSETQ. Here the CDR3 reads CASSLAPGGGSGNTIYF. The CDR3 nucleotides are TGCGCCAGCAGCCTCGCGCCCGGGGGAGGTTCCGGAAACACCATATATTTT.

The gene calls are TRBV18 and TRBJ1-1; 8 bases align to TRBD1. Germline V gene data show CDR1 as KGHSH and CDR2 as LQKENI. The J segment lost 6 bases and the V segment lost 4 bases, leaving 7 bases of the junction unmatched. This CDR3 contains 14 residues. The CDR3 protein is CASSRVQGAPEAFF. In nucleotides, the CDR3 is TGTGCCAGCTCACGCGTTCAGGGGGCTCCTGAAGCTTTCTTT.

V gene TRBV13 combines with J gene TRBJ2-3, with D perhaps matching TRBD2 (7 bases). The V end lost 1 base, the J end lost 2 bases, and 13 bases lay between the germline ends. The CDR3 loop spans 16 amino acids. Germline assignment: CDR1 PRHDT and CDR2 FYEKMQ (reference sequence). The CDR3 loop is CASSLDPRGPTDTQYF. DNA for the CDR3: TGTGCCAGCAGCTTAGACCCGCGGGGGCCCACAGATACGCAGTATTTT.

This chain uses TRBV5-4 with TRBJ2-1; D possibly corresponds to TRBD1 (7 bases). The CDR3 has 15 amino acids. Germline CDR1 SGHNT, CDR2 YYREEE (reference sequence). V gave up 2 bases and J gave up 3 bases, with 12 bases separating them. The CDR3 is CASSFRGVNYNEQFF. CDR3 nucleotide sequence: TGTGCCAGCAGCTTCAGGGGGGTAAACTACAATGAGCAGTTCTTC. Together with reference TRBV5-4 and TRBJ2-1, the CDR3 gives the full variable domain: ETGVTQSPTHLIKTRGQQVTLRCSSQSGHNTVSWYQQALGQGPQFIFQYYREEENGRGNFPPRFSGLQFPNYSSELNVNALELDDSALYLCASSFRGVNYNEQFFGPGTRLTVL.

This clone has a count of ten or more. V is TRBV2 and J is TRBJ2-7, with 14 bases fitting TRBD2. The CDR3 has 14 amino acids. In germline, CDR1 is SNHLY, CDR2 FYNNEI. J lost 6 bases, V lost 6 bases, and 4 bases had no gene match. CDR3 coding DNA: TGTGCCAGCAGGGAGACTAGCGGGGGGGCCGAGCAGTACTTC. This translates into CASRETSGGAEQYF.

This chain links TRBV28 with TRBJ1-5; D perhaps matches TRBD1 (5 bases). CDR3 length: 15 residues. Trimming shortened V by 1 base and J by 7 bases, and 14 bases separated the two germline ends. Germline-derived CDR1 and CDR2 are MDHEN and SYDVKM. Written as DNA, the CDR3 is TGTGCCAGCAGTTTATTTTCAGGGAACCTACAGCCCCAGCATTTT. It specifies CASSLFSGNLQPQHF.

V gene TRBV1 combines with J gene TRBJ1-1. TRBV1 is reported as a pseudogene. CDR3 size: 13 residues. The CDR3 region has the DNA TGCACCAGCAGCCAGAAAGCCTGGGGTGAAGCTTTCTTT. This translates into CTSSQKAWGEAFF.

On this clone: Relative to the germline gene, one junction end is altered; a read error may explain this. The chain couples TRBV7-2 to TRBJ2-5, with D uncertain. The CDR3 is made up of 11 amino acids. The germline CDR1 and CDR2 sequences are SGHTA and FQGNSA. The CDR3 loop is CASSFQATQYF. The CDR3 DNA is TGTGCCAGCAGCTTCCAAGCGACCCAGTACTTC.

This clone has just one count. The rearrangement links TRBV19 to TRBJ1-6; no firm D call. Per the germline V gene, CDR1 is LNHDA and CDR2 is SQIVND (reference sequence). V lost 3 bases, J lost 4 bases, and 13 bases lay in between. The CDR3 loop spans 16 amino acids. DNA for the CDR3: TGTGCCAGTAGTATTGCGGCAGCCCAGTATAATTCACCCCTCCACTTT. This codes for CASSIAAAQYNSPLHF.

This clone occurred a few times. CDR3: CASSLGQFNEAFF. CDR3 in DNA: TGTGCCAGCAGCTTAGGACAGTTCAATGAAGCTTTCTTT. This chain uses TRBV7-6 with TRBJ1-1; D possibly corresponds to TRBD1 (5 bases). Trimming stripped 1 base from V and 7 bases from J, with 10 bases between. This CDR3 has 13 residues. Germline V gene lookup returns CDR1 SGHVS and CDR2 FNYEAQ.

This clone occurred a few times. The V call is TRBV7-9, the J call TRBJ2-2; either TRBD1 or TRBD2 may fit D (6 bases each). From germline, CDR1 is SEHNR and CDR2 FQNEAQ (reference sequence). The CDR3 extends over 16 amino acids. Trimming stripped 4 bases from V and 1 base from J, with 13 bases between. DNA of the CDR3: TGTGCCAGCAGCTCCCAGGGGCGGGGGAACACCGGGGAGCTGTTTTTT. Translation gives CASSSQGRGNTGELFF. Complete variable domain (other parts from reference TRBV7-9 and TRBJ2-2): DTGVSQNPRHKITKRGQNVTFRCDPISEHNRLYWYRQTLGQGPEFLTYFQNEAQLEKSRLLSDRFSAERPKGSFSTLEIQRTEQGDSAMYLCASSSQGRGNTGELFFGEGSRLTVL.